This is a list of T cell receptor beta chains from one sample in a study of blood T cell repertoires in COVID-19. TCRdb's table, derived via immunoSEQ multiplex PCR, lists solely in-frame clones and lacks some. The sample lists roughly 50,000 clones, about 90% occurring once. The sequenced material came from peripheral blood. Every receptor here comes from a human donor in a cohort sampled during active COVID-19. The CDR3 runs from the conserved cysteine through the conserved F or W. The order of the fields is V gene, D gene, J gene, CDR3 DNA, CDR3 protein. The D gene is left open where the match is weak.

v_call: TRBV14
d_call: TRBD1
j_call: TRBJ1-2
cdr3_nt: TGTGCCAGCAGCCCAAGGTTGGAGGACAGGGATAAAATAAGCTATGGCTACACCTTC
cdr3_aa: CASSPRLEDRDKISYGYTF

v_call: TRBV30
d_call: -
j_call: TRBJ2-1
cdr3_nt: TGTGCCTGGAGTCTCCGTGGTGCGGGGAGGATCAATGAGCAGTTCTTC
cdr3_aa: CAWSLRGAGRINEQFF

v_call: TRBV7-2
d_call: -
j_call: TRBJ2-3
cdr3_nt: TGTGCCAGCAGCCCTCGCACAGATACGCAGTATTTT
cdr3_aa: CASSPRTDTQYF

v_call: TRBV5-4
d_call: -
j_call: TRBJ2-1
cdr3_nt: TGTGCCAGCAGCGGAGGACGGGCCGCAAACAATGAGCAGTTCTTC
cdr3_aa: CASSGGRAANNEQFF

v_call: TRBV6-5
d_call: TRBD2
j_call: TRBJ2-4
cdr3_nt: TGTGCCAGCAGTTACTCCGGCGGGGGGGCCCAAAACATTCAGTACTTC
cdr3_aa: CASSYSGGGAQNIQYF

v_call: TRBV2
d_call: -
j_call: TRBJ2-7
cdr3_nt: TGTGCCAGCAGTGGGCAGGGGTATCCCTACGAGCAGTACTTC
cdr3_aa: CASSGQGYPYEQYF

v_call: TRBV2
d_call: -
j_call: TRBJ1-2
cdr3_nt: TGTGCCAGCACCCTCGACGGGGACTATGGCTACACCTTC
cdr3_aa: CASTLDGDYGYTF

v_call: TRBV30
d_call: -
j_call: TRBJ1-6
cdr3_nt: TGTGCCTGGAGTGTGTTAGACTATAATTCACCCCTCCACTTT
cdr3_aa: CAWSVLDYNSPLHF

v_call: TRBV11-2
d_call: -
j_call: TRBJ1-2
cdr3_nt: TGTGCCAGCAGACCTGGACAGTCAGTTGTTAACTATGGCTACACCTTC
cdr3_aa: CASRPGQSVVNYGYTF

v_call: TRBV5-4
d_call: TRBD2
j_call: TRBJ2-3
cdr3_nt: TGTGCCAGCAGCTTTGCGGGGGGGCCAGATACGCAGTATTTT
cdr3_aa: CASSFAGGPDTQYF

v_call: TRBV30
d_call: -
j_call: TRBJ2-7
cdr3_nt: TGTGCCTGGAGTGTACTTTACGAGCAGTACTTC
cdr3_aa: CAWSVLYEQYF

v_call: TRBV4-1
d_call: -
j_call: TRBJ2-1
cdr3_nt: TGCGCCAGCAGCCAAAGCAACACTATGCCAGAGGAGCAGTTCTTC
cdr3_aa: CASSQSNTMPEEQFF

v_call: TRBV7-2
d_call: -
j_call: TRBJ2-2
cdr3_nt: TGTGCCAGCAGCTTTGGCTTCGCCGGGGAGCTGTTTTTT
cdr3_aa: CASSFGFAGELFF

v_call: TRBV13
d_call: -
j_call: TRBJ1-1
cdr3_nt: TGTGCCAGCAGCTTTACTTCGGCCCGGGACATAAGACCGAACACTGAAGCTTTCTTT
cdr3_aa: CASSFTSARDIRPNTEAFF

v_call: TRBV4-1
d_call: TRBD1
j_call: TRBJ1-1
cdr3_nt: TGCGCCAGCAGCCGGGAACAGGGGGCGGGGATGAACACTGAAGCTTTCTTT
cdr3_aa: CASSREQGAGMNTEAFF

v_call: TRBV27
d_call: -
j_call: TRBJ2-3
cdr3_nt: TGTGCCAGCAGTCACCCCCCCTGGACGGGATCCCCCACAGATACGCAGTATTTT
cdr3_aa: CASSHPPWTGSPTDTQYF

v_call: TRBV7-9
d_call: TRBD1
j_call: TRBJ2-3
cdr3_nt: TGTGCCAGCAGCCGACAGGGTAGGACAGATACGCAGTATTTT
cdr3_aa: CASSRQGRTDTQYF

v_call: TRBV5-1
d_call: TRBD1
j_call: TRBJ2-1
cdr3_nt: TGCGCCAGCAGCGATGCAGGGGGCCCCTACAATGAGCAGTTCTTC
cdr3_aa: CASSDAGGPYNEQFF

v_call: TRBV28
d_call: TRBD1
j_call: TRBJ2-7
cdr3_nt: TGTGCCAGCAGTCCAGGGGGTAACAGAGTATACGAGCAGTACTTC
cdr3_aa: CASSPGGNRVYEQYF

v_call: TRBV10-3
d_call: -
j_call: TRBJ2-1
cdr3_nt: TGTGCCATCAGTGCGGGGGCCTACAATGAGCAGTTCTTC
cdr3_aa: CAISAGAYNEQFF